This T cell receptor (beta chain) was recorded in a study of vaccination and CD4 T cells after COVID-19. TCRdb re-called the PCR reads through MiXCR, storing one row per CDR3 protein. The repertoire holds tens of thousands of distinct CDR3 sequences, with 50% to 60% as singletons. This clonotype was counted a few times. Its target is not known. Patients returned positive PCR results between March and December 2020, earlier than US Alpha, Beta and Delta variants. From germline, CDR1 is MNHEY and CDR2 SVGEGT. The V end lost 2 bases, the J end lost 1 base, and 17 bases lay between the germline ends. This CDR3 spans 17 amino acids. Study-wide results and caveats: In median terms, SARS-CoV-2-reactive clonotypes went from approximately 23 to 38, a nonsignificant rise.

The sequence derives from a human donor who had recovered from COVID-19. This material consisted of CD4+ T cells from blood, taken before SARS-CoV-2 vaccination. The J gene is TRBJ1-1, the V gene TRBV6-2 or TRBV6-3; D is perhaps TRBD1 (5 bases). CDR3 region: CASSYAGPRRRNTEAFF. CDR3 sequence (DNA): TGTGCCAGCAGTTACGCGGGACCCCGGAGAAGGAACACTGAAGCTTTCTTT.